This T cell receptor beta chain emerged from a study of blood T cell repertoires in COVID-19. Looking at the study overall: Sources were T cells, B-cell-depleted T cells, or PBMCs; the material itself was cDNA or gDNA.

The table came from immunoSEQ multiplex PCR; TCRdb's copy has only in-frame clones and leaves some out. The sample gives 85,000 to 130,000 clones, around nine tenths of which show up once; around 6% is in the top ten. After removal of 4 bases from V and 3 bases from J, the junction contained 2 bases not matched to a gene. The CDR3 is made up of 14 amino acids. Germline V gene lookup returns CDR1 SNHLY and CDR2 FYNNEI. The V and J genes are TRBV2 and TRBJ2-7, with 11 bases identical to TRBD1. The clonotype was recovered from a human donor in a cohort sampled during active COVID-19. The sample was peripheral blood. The CDR3 sequence is CASSGDRGFYEQYF. For the CDR3, the DNA is TGTGCCAGCAGTGGGGACAGGGGGTTCTACGAGCAGTACTTC. Based on the CDR3 plus reference TRBV2 and TRBJ2-7, the full variable domain is EPEVTQTPSHQVTQMGQEVILRCVPISNHLYFYWYRQILGQKVEFLVSFYNNEISEKSEIFDDQFSVERPDGSNFTLKIRSTKLEDSAMYFCASSGDRGFYEQYFGPGTRLTVT.